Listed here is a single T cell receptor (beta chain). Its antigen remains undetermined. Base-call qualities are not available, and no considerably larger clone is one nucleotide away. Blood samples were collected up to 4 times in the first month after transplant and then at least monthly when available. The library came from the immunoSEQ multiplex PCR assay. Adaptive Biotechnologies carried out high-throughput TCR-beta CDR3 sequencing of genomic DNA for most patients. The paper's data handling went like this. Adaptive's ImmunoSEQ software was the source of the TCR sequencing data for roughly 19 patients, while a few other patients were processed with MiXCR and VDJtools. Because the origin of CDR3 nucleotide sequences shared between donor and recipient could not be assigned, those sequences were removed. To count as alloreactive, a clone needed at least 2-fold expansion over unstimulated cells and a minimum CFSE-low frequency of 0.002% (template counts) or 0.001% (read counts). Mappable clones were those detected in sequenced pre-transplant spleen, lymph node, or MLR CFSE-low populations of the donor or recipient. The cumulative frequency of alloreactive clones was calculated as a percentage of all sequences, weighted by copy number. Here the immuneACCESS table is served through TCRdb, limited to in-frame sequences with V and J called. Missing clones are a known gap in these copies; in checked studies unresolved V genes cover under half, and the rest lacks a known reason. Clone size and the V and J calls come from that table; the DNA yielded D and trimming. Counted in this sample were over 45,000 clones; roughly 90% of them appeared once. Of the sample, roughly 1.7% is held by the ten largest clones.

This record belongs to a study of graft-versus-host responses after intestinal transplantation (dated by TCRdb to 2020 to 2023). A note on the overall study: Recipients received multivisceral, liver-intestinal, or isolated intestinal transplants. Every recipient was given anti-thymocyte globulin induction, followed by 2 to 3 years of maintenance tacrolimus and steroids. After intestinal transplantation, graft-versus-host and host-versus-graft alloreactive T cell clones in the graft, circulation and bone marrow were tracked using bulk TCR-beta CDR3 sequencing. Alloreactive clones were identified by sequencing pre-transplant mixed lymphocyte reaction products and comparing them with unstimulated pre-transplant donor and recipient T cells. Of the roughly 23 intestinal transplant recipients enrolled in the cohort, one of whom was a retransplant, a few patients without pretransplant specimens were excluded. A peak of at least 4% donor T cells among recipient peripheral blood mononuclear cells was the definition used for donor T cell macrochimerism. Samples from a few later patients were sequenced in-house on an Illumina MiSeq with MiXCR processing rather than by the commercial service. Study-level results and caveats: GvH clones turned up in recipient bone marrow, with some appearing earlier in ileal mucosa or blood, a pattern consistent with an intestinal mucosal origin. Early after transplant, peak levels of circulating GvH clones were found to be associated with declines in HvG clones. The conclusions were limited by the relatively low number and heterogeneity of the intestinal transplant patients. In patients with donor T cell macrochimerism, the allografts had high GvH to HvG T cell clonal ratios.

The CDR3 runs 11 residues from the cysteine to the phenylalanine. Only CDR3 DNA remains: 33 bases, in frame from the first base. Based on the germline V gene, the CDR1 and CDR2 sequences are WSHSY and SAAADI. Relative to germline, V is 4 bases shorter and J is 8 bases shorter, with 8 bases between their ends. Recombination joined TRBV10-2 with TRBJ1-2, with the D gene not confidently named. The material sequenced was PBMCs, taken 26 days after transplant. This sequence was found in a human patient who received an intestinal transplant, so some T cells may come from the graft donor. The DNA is TGCGCCAGCAGTGCTTTAGCCGGCTACACCTTC. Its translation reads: CASSALAGYTF.